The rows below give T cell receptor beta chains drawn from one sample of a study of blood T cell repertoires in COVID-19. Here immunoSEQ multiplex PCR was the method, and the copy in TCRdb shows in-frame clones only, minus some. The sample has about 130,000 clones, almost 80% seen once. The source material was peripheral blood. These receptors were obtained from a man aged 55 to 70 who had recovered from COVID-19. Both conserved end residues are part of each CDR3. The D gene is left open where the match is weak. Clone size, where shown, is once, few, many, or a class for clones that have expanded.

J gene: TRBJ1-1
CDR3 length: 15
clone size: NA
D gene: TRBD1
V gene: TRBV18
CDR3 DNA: TGTGCCAGCTCGTCTAACCGGGACAGCAACTCGGGGGCTTTCTTT
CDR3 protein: CASSSNRDSNSGAFF

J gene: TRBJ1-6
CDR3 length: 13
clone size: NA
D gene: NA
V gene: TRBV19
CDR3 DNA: TGTGCCAGTAGTGTACCGGGAACGGGGCCCCTCCACTTT
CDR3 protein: CASSVPGTGPLHF

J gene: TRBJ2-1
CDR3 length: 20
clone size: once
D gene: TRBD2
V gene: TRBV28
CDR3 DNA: TGTGCCAGCAGACCACATTTCGGGACTAGCGGGAGAGTATCCTACAATGAGCAGTTCTTC
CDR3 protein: CASRPHFGTSGRVSYNEQFF

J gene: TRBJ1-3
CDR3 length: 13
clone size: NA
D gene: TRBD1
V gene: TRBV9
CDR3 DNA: TGTGCCAGCAGCGATTACAGGGGATACACCATATATTTT
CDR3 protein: CASSDYRGYTIYF

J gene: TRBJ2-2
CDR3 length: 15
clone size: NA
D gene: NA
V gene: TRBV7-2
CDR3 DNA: TGTGCCAGCAGCTTAGATCGGGGTAGCAGCCGGGAGCTGTTTTTT
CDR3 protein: CASSLDRGSSRELFF

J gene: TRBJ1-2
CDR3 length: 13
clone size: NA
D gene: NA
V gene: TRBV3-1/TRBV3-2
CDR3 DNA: TGTGCCAGCAGCCTTATGGGGCGCGGTGGCTACACCTTC
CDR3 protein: CASSLMGRGGYTF

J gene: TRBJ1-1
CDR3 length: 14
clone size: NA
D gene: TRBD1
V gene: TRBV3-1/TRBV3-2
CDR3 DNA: TGTGCCAGCAGCCAGGGCTTGGTGGACAGGGGAGCTTTCTTT
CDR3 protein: CASSQGLVDRGAFF

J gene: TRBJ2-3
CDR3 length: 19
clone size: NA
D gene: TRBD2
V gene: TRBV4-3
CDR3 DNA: TGCGCCAGCAGCCAAGATTACTCAGTGACTAGCGGGCGGGCAGATACGCAGTATTTT
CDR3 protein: CASSQDYSVTSGRADTQYF

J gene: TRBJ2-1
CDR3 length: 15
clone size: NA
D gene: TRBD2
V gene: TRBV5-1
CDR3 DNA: TGCGCCAGCAGCTTGGGGGCTAGCGGGAGCTATGAGCAGTTCTTC
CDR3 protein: CASSLGASGSYEQFF

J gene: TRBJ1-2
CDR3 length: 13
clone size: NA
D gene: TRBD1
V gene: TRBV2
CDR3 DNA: TGTGCCAGTGCGATGGGACAGGGCTATGGCTACACCTTC
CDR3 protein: CASAMGQGYGYTF

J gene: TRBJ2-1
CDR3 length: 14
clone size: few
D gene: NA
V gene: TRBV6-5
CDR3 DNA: TGTGCCAGCCGAGGCATGACAGGTTACAATGAGCAGTTCTTC
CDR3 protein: CASRGMTGYNEQFF

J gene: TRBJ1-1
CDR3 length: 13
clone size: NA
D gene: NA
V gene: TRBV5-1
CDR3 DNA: TGCGCCAGCAGCTTGAACGGGGACACTGAAGCTTTCTTT
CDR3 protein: CASSLNGDTEAFF

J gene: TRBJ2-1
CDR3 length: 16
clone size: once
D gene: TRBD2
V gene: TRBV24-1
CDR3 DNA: TGTGCCACCAGTGATCTTTATAGCGGGGACTACAATGAGCAGTTCTTC
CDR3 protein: CATSDLYSGDYNEQFF

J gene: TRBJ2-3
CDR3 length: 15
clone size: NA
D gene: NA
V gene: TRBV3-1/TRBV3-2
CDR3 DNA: TGTGCCAGCAGCCAACTCCCTAGCGGCACAGATACGCAGTATTTT
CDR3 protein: CASSQLPSGTDTQYF

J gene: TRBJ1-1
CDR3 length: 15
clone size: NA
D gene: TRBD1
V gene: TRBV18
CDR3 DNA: TGTGCCAGCTCACTGGGACAGGGGACGAACACTGAAGCTTTCTTT
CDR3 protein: CASSLGQGTNTEAFF

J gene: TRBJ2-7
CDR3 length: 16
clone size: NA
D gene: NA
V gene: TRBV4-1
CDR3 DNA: TGCGCCAGCAGCCCACCTCCGATTAGCGGCTCCTACGAGCAGTACTTC
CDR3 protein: CASSPPPISGSYEQYF

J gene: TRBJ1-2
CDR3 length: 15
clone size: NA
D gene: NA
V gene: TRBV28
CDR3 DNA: TGTGCCAGCAGTTCGATCTCGGGACACACCTATGGCTACACCTTC
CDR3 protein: CASSSISGHTYGYTF

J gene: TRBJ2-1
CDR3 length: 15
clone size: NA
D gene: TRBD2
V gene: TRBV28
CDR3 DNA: TGTGCCAGCAGTCCCACAGCGGGAGGGGAGGGTGAGCAGTTCTTC
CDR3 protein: CASSPTAGGEGEQFF

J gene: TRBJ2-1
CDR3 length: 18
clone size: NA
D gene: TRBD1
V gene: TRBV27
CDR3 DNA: TGTGCCAGCAGTTTCGGCAGGGGGCTTTTCGATATCTACAATGAGCAGTTCTTC
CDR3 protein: CASSFGRGLFDIYNEQFF

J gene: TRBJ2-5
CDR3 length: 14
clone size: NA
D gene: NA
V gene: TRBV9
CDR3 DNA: TGTGCCAGCAGCGTAGGACAGACGTTGGAGACCCAGTACTTC
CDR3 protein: CASSVGQTLETQYF

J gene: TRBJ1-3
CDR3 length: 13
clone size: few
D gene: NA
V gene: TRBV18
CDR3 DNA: TGTGCCAGCTTGGACAGCGCGGGAAACACCATATATTTT
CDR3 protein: CASLDSAGNTIYF

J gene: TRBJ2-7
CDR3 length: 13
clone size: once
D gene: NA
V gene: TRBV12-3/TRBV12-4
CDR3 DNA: TGTGCCAGCCTATCAGGGGACTCCTACGAGCAGTACTTC
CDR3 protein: CASLSGDSYEQYF

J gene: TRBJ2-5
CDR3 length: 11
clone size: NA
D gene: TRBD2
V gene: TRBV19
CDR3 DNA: TGTGCTACGGGAGGTAGGGAGACCCAGTACTTC
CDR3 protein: CATGGRETQYF

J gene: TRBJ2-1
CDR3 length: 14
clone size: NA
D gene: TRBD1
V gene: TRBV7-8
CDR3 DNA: TGTGCCAGCAGCTTAGCCGGGACAGACAATGAGCAGTTCTTC
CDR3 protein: CASSLAGTDNEQFF

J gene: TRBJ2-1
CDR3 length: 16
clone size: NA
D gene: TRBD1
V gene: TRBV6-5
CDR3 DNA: TGTGCCAGCAGTTACTCGAGAGGGGGCACCTACAATGAGCAGTTCTTC
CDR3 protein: CASSYSRGGTYNEQFF

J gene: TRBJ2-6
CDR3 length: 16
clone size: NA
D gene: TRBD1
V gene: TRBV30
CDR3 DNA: TGTGCCTGGACAGACAGGGGGCGTTCTGGGGCCAACGTCCTGACTTTC
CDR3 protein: CAWTDRGRSGANVLTF

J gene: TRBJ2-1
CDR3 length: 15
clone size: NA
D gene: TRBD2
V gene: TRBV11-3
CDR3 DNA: TGTGCCAGCGGACCTAGCGGGGGGCTCTACAATGAGCAGTTCTTC
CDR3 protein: CASGPSGGLYNEQFF

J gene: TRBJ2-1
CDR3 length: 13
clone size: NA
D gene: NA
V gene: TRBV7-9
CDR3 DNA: TGTGCCAGCAGCTTTAGCGCCTGGGATGAGCAGTTCTTC
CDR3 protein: CASSFSAWDEQFF

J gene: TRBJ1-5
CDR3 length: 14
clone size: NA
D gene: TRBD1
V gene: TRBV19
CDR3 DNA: TGTGCCAGTAGTACCGGACAGGGAAGACAGCCCCAGCATTTT
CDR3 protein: CASSTGQGRQPQHF

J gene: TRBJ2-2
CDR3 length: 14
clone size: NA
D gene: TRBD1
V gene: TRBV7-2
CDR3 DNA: TGTGCCAGCAGCCCCCGGGACAGGGTCCGGGAGCTGTTTTTT
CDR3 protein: CASSPRDRVRELFF

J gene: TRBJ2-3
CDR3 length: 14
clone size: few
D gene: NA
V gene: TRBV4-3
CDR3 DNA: TGCGCCAGCAGCCAAGATGAGTTTTCAGATACGCAGTATTTT
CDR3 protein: CASSQDEFSDTQYF

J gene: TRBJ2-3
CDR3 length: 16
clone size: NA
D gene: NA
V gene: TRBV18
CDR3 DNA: TGTGCCAGCTCCCTCCGGTCGGGTACTGGCACAGATACGCAGTATTTT
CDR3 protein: CASSLRSGTGTDTQYF

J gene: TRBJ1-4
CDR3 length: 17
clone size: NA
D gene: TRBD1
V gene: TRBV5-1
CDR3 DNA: TGCGCCAGCAGACCGGGACAGGGGGCTACAACTAATGAAAAACTGTTTTTT
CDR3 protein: CASRPGQGATTNEKLFF

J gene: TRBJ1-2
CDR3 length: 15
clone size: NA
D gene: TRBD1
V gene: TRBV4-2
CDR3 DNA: TGTGCCAGCAGCCGCGCGACAGGGGGCGCCTATGGCTACACCTTC
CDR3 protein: CASSRATGGAYGYTF

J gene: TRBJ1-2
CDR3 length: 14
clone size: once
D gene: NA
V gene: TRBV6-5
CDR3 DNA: TGTGCCAGCAGTTACTCCCTAGAAATGTCTGGCTACACCTTC
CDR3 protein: CASSYSLEMSGYTF

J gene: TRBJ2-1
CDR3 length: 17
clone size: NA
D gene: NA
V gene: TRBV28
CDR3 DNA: TGTGCCAGCAGTTCAAACGGTGGGGCTCTGGCCTACAATGAGCAGTTCTTC
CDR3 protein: CASSSNGGALAYNEQFF

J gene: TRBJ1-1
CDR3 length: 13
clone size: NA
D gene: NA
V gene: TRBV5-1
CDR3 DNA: TGCGCCAGCAGCTTGACATGGAGAACTGAAGCTTTCTTT
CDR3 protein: CASSLTWRTEAFF

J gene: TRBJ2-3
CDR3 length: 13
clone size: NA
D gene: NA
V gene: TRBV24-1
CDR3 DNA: TGTGCCACCAGTGATTGGGGAGAGGGTACGCAGTATTTT
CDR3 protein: CATSDWGEGTQYF

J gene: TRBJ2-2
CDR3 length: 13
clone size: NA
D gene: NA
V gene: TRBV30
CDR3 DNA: TGTGCCTGGAGTCCCAGGGGAACCGGGGAGCTGTTTTTT
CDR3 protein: CAWSPRGTGELFF

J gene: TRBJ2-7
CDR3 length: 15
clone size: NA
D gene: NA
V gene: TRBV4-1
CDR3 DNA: TGCGCCAGCAGCCAATGGACGGGCCAGGGCTCCGAGCAGTACTTC
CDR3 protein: CASSQWTGQGSEQYF

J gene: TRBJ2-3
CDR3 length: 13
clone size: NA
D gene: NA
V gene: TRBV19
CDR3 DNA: TGTGCCAGTAGTTACGCGGGCACAGATACGCAGTATTTT
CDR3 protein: CASSYAGTDTQYF

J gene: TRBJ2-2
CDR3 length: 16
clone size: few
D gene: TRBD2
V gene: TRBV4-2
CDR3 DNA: TGTGCCAGCAGCGGCGGACTAGCGGAGAACACCGGGGAGCTGTTTTTT
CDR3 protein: CASSGGLAENTGELFF

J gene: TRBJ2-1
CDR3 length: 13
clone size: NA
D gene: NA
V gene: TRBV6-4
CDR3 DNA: TGTGCCAGCAGTGTGGACAGTTACAATGAGCAGTTCTTC
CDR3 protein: CASSVDSYNEQFF

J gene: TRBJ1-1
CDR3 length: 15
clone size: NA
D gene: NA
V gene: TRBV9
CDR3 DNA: TGTGCCAGCAGCGTAGAGGCAGGGTTGGCCACTGAAGCTTTCTTT
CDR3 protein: CASSVEAGLATEAFF

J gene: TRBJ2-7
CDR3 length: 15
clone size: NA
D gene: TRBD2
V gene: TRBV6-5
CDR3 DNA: TGTGCCAGCGCTGACGGAGCGGGAGGGAAACACGAGCAGTACTTC
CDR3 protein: CASADGAGGKHEQYF

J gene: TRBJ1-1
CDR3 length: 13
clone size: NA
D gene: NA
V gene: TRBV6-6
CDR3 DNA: TGTGCCAGCAGTTTCTTCAGGGACACTGAAGCTTTCTTT
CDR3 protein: CASSFFRDTEAFF

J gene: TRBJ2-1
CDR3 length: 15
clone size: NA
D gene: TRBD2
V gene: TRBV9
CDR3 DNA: TGTGCCAGCAGCGTAGAGGAGCGGGGGGGTTTAGAGCAGTTCTTC
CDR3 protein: CASSVEERGGLEQFF